This entry is about one T cell receptor beta chain. This CDR3 comprises 15 residues. The J segment lost 3 bases and the V segment lost 4 bases, leaving 7 bases of the junction unmatched. Germline assignment: CDR1 SGHTS and CDR2 YDEGEE. The data were obtained in a study of T cell repertoires in cytomegalovirus infection. Study details: Public TCR beta signatures indicated both CMV infection and matching HLA type.

TCRdb reprocessed the reads with MiXCR, giving one entry per CDR3 protein. The table includes a few hundred thousand distinct CDR3 sequences, 9% to 9.5% detected once. The sample taken for sequencing was PBMCs. The V and J genes are TRBV5-8 and TRBJ2-3; 8 nucleotides agree with TRBD2. The origin of this receptor is a human donor in good health (CMV status not recorded). Some clones in this sample may be carry-over from other donors' samples. The CDR3: CASSLGLGITDTQYF. In DNA, the CDR3 is TGTGCCAGCAGCCTGGGACTAGGGATTACAGATACGCAGTATTTT.